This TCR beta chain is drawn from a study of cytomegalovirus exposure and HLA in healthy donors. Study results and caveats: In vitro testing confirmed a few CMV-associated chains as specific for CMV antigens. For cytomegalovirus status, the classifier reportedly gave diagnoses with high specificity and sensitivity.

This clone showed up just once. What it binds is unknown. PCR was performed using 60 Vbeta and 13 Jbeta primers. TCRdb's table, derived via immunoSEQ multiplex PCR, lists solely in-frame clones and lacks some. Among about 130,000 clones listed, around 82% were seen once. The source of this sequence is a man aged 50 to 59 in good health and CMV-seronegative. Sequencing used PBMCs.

CDR3 coding DNA: TGTGCCAGCAGTTACAGGTCTAGCGGGATGAACGAGCAGTACTTC. Amino acid sequence: CASSYRSSGMNEQYF. This chain joins TRBV6-6 and TRBJ2-7; TRBD2 matches at 9 bases. V was clipped by 2 bases and J by 5 bases; unmatched bases: 7. The germline V gene has CDR1 MNHNY and CDR2 SVGAGI (reference sequence). The CDR3 runs to 15 residues.